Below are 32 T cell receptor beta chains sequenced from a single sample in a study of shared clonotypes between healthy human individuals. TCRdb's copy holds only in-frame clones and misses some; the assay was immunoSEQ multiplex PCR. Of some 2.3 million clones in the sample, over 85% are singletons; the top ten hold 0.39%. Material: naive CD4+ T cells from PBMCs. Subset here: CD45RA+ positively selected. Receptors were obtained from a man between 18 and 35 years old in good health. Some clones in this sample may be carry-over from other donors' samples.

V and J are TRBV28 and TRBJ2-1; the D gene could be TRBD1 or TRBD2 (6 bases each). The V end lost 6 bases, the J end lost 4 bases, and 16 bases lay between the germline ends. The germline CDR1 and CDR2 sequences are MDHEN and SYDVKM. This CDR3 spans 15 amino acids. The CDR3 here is CASRNGGAWYNEQFF. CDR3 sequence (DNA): TGTGCCAGCAGAAACGGGGGCGCTTGGTACAATGAGCAGTTCTTC.

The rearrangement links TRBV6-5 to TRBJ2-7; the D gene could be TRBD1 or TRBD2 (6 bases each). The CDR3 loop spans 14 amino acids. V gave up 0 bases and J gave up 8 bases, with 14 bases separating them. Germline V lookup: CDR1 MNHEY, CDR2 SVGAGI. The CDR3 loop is CASSYSMLGGKQYF. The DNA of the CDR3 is TGTGCCAGCAGTTACTCGATGCTGGGGGGCAAGCAGTACTTC.

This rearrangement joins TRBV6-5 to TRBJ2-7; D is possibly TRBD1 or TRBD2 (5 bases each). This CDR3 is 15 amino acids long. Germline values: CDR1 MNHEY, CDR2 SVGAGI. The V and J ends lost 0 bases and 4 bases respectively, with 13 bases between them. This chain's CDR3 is CASSYSVGVRYEQYF. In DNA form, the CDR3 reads TGTGCCAGCAGTTACTCGGTGGGGGTACGGTACGAGCAGTACTTC.

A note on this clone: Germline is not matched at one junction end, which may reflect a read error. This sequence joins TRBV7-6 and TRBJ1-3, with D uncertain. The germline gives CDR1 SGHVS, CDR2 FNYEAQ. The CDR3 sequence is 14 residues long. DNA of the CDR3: TGTGCCAGCAGTTCCAGCGACTCTGGAAACATCATATATTTT. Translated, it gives CASSSSDSGNIIYF. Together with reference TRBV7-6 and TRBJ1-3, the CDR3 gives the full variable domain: GAGVSQSPRYKVTKRGQDVALRCDPISGHVSLYWYRQALGQGPEFLTYFNYEAQQDKSGLPNDRFSAERPEGSISTLTIQRTEQRDSAMYRCASSSSDSGNIIYFGEGSWLTVV.

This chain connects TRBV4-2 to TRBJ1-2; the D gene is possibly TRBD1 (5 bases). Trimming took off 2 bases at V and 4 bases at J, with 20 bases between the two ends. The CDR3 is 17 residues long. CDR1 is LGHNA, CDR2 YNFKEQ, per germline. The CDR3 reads CASSQLYDASGGYGYTF. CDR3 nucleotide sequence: TGTGCCAGCAGCCAACTATATGACGCCTCGGGGGGCTATGGCTACACCTTC.

CDR3 sequence reads: CASRFGNSGADSEAFF. The CDR3 DNA follows: TGCGCCAGCAGGTTCGGGAACTCCGGTGCGGACTCTGAAGCTTTCTTT. The chain combines TRBV5-1 with TRBJ1-1; D gene ambiguous. The CDR3 has 16 amino acids. The germline V gene has CDR1 SGHRS and CDR2 YFSETQ. Trimming left V 5 bases short and J 6 bases short, with 23 bases between.

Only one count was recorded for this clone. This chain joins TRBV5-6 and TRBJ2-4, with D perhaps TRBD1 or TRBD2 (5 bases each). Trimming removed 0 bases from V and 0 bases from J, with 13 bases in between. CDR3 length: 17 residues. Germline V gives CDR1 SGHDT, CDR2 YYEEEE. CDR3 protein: CASSLVLGTQAKNIQYF. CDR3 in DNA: TGTGCCAGCAGCTTGGTTTTGGGGACCCAAGCCAAAAACATTCAGTACTTC.

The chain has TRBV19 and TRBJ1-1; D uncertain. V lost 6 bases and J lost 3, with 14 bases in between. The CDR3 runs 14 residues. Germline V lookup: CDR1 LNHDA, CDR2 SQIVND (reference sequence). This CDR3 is CASSQDRRYTEAFF. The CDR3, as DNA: TGTGCCAGTAGCCAAGACCGCAGATACACTGAAGCTTTCTTT.

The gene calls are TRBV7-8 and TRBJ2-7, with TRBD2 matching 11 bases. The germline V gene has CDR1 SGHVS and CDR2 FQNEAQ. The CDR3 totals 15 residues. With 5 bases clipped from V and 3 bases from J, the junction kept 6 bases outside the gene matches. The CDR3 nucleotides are TGTGCCAGCAGCACGCGGACTAGCGGGTTCTACGAGCAGTACTTC. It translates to CASSTRTSGFYEQYF.

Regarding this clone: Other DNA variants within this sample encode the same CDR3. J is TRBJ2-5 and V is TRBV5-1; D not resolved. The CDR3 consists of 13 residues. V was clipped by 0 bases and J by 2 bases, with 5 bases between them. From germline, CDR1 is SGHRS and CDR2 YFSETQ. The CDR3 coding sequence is TGCGCCAGCAGCTTGGGATCTCAAGAGACCCAGTACTTC. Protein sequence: CASSLGSQETQYF.

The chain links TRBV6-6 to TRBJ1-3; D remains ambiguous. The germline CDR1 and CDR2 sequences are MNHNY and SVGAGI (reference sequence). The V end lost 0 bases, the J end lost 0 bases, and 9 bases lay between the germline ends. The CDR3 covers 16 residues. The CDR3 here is CASSYSAVGSGNTIYF. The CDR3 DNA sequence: TGTGCCAGCAGTTACTCGGCGGTAGGCTCTGGAAACACCATATATTTT.

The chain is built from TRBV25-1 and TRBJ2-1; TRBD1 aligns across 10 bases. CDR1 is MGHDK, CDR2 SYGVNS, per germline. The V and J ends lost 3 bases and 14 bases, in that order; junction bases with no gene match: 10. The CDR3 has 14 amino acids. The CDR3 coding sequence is TGTGCCAGCAGTGATCGGGACAGGGGACCTAGGGAGTTCTTC. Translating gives CASSDRDRGPREFF.

The DNA for the CDR3 is TGTGCCAGCAGCACCGGGGGCGGGAGTACAGATACGCAGTATTTT. Translated: CASSTGGGSTDTQYF. The chain uses TRBV7-9 and TRBJ2-3; TRBD2 is a possible D gene (7 bases). V was clipped by 5 bases and J by 3 bases, with 15 bases between them. The germline V gene has CDR1 SEHNR and CDR2 FQNEAQ (reference sequence). This CDR3 region has 15 residues.

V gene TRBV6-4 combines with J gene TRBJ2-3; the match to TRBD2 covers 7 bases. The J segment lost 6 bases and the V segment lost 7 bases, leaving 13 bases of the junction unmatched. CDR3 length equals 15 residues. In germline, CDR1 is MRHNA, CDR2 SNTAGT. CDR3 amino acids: CASKGPSTSLDTQYF. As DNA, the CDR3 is TGTGCCAGCAAAGGTCCGTCGACTAGCTTGGATACGCAGTATTTT.

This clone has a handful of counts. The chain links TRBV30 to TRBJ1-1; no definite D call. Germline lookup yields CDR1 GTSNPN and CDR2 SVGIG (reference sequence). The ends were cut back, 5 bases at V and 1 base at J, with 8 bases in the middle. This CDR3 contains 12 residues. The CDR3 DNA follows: TGTGCCTGGCACCCAGGGAACACTGAAGCTTTCTTT. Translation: CAWHPGNTEAFF.

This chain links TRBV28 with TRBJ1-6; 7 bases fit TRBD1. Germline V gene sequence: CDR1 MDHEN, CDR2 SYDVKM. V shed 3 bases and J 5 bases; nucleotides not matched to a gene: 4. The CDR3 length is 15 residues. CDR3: CASSFTGQNNSPLHF. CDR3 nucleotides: TGTGCCAGCAGTTTTACGGGACAGAATAATTCACCCCTCCACTTT.

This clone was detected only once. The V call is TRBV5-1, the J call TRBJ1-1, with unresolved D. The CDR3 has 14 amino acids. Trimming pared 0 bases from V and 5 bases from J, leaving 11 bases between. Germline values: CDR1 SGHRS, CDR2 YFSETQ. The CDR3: CASSLERGRTEAFF. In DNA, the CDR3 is TGCGCCAGCAGCTTGGAGCGGGGTCGGACTGAAGCTTTCTTT.

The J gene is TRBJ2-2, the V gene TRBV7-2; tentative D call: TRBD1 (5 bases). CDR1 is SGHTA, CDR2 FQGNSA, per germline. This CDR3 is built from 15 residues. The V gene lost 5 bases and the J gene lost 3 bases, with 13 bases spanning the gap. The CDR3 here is CASSRDSPYTGELFF. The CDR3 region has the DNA TGTGCCAGCAGCCGAGACAGTCCTTACACCGGGGAGCTGTTTTTT.

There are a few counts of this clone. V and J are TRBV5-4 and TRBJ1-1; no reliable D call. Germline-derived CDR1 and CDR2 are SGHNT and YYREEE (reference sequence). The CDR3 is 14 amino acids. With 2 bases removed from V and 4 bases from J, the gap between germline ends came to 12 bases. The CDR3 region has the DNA TGTGCCAGCAGCTTATCGTACATGGGCACTGAAGCTTTCTTT. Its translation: CASSLSYMGTEAFF. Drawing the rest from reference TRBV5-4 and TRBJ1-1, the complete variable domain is ETGVTQSPTHLIKTRGQQVTLRCSSQSGHNTVSWYQQALGQGPQFIFQYYREEENGRGNFPPRFSGLQFPNYSSELNVNALELDDSALYLCASSLSYMGTEAFFGQGTRLTVV.

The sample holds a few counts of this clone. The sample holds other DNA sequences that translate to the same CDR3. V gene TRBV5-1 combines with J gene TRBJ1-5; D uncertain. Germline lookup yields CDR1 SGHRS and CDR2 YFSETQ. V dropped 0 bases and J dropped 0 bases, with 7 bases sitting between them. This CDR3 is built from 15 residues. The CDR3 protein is CASSLGGYSNQPQHF. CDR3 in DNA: TGCGCCAGCAGCTTGGGAGGATATAGCAATCAGCCCCAGCATTTT.

CDR3 nucleotides: TGTGCCAGCAGCTTTTTCCTAGCCCCCAGCACAGATACGCAGTATTTT. Translation gives CASSFFLAPSTDTQYF. The V gene is TRBV5-4, the J gene TRBJ2-3, with D maybe TRBD2 (5 bases). CDR3 length: 16 residues. Germline CDR1 reads SGHNT; CDR2 reads YYREEE (reference sequence). V was trimmed by 2 bases and J by 0 bases, leaving 13 bases between them.

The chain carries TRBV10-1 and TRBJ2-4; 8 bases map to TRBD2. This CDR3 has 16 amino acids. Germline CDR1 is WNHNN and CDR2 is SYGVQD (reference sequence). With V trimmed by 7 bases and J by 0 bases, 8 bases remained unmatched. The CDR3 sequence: CASNPTSGLAKNIQYF. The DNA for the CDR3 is TGCGCCAGCAACCCTACTAGCGGATTAGCCAAAAACATTCAGTACTTC.

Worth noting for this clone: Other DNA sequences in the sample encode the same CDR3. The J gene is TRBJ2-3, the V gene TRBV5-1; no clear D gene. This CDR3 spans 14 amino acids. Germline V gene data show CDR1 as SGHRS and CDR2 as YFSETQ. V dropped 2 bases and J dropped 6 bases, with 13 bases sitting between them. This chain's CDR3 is CASSLSSGSDTQYF. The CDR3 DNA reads TGCGCCAGCAGCTTATCTAGTGGGTCTGATACGCAGTATTTT.

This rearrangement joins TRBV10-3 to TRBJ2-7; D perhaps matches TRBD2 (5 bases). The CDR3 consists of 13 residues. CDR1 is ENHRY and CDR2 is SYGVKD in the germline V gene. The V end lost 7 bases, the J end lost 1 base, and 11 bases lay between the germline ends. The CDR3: CAIKGRDSYEQYF. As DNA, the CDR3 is TGTGCCATCAAGGGTCGGGATTCCTACGAGCAGTACTTC.

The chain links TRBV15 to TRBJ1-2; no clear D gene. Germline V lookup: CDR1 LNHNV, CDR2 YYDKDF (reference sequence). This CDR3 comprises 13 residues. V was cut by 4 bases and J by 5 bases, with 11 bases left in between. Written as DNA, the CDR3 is TGTGCCACCAGCAAAGACCCAACTTATGGCTACACCTTC. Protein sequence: CATSKDPTYGYTF.

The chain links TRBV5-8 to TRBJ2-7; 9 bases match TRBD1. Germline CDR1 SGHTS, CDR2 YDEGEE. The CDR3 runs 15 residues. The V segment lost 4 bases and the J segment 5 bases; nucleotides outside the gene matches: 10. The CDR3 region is CASSDHRDRVDEQYF. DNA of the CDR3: TGTGCCAGCAGCGACCACCGGGACAGGGTTGACGAGCAGTACTTC.

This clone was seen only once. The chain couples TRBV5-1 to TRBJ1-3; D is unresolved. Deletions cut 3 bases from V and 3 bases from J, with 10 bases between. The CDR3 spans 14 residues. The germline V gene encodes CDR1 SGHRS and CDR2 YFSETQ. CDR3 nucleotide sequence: TGCGCCAGCAGCTATCTTGGCGGTGGAAACACCATATATTTT. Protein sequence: CASSYLGGGNTIYF.

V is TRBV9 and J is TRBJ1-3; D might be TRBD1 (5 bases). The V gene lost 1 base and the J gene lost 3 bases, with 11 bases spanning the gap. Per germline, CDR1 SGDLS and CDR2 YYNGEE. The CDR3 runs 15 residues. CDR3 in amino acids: CASSVFGRVGNTIYF. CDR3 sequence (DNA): TGTGCCAGCAGCGTATTTGGCAGGGTTGGAAACACCATATATTTT.

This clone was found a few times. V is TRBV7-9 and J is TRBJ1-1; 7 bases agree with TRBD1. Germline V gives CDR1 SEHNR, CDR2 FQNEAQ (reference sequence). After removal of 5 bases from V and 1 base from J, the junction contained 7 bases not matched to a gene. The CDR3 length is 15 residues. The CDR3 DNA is TGTGCCAGCAGCAACCGACAGGGCCCGAACACTGAAGCTTTCTTT. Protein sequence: CASSNRQGPNTEAFF.

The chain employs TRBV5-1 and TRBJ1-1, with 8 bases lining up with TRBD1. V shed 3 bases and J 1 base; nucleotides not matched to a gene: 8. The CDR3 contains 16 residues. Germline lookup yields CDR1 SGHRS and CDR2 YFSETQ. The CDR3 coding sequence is TGCGCCAGCAGCTCTGCCCCGACAGGGGAGAACACTGAAGCTTTCTTT. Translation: CASSSAPTGENTEAFF. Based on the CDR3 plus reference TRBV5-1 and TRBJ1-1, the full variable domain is KAGVTQTPRYLIKTRGQQVTLSCSPISGHRSVSWYQQTPGQGLQFLFEYFSETQRNKGNFPGRFSGRQFSNSRSEMNVSTLELGDSALYLCASSSAPTGENTEAFFGQGTRLTVV.

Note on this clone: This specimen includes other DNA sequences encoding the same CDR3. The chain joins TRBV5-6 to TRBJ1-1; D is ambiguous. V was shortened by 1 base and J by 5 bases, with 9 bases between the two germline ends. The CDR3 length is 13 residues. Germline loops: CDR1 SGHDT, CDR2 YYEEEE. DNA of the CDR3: TGTGCCAGCAGCTTGATCCGGGATACTGAAGCTTTCTTT. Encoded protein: CASSLIRDTEAFF.

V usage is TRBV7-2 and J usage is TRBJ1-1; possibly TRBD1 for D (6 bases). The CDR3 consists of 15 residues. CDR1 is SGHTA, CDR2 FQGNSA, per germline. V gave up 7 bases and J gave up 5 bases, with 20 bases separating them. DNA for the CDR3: TGTGCCAGCAAGTCAGGTCGACAGGCGGGGACTGAAGCTTTCTTT. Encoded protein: CASKSGRQAGTEAFF.